The present T cell receptor beta chain was sequenced within a study of PD-1 blockade in mismatch repair-deficient tumors (dated by TCRdb to between 2016 and 2019). Study-wide context: Between late 2013 and September 2016, the trial enrolled around 89 consecutive patients with over nine mismatch repair-deficient cancer types, every one of whom had been previously treated and was progressing. Tumor-associated T cell clones in the peripheral blood of patients responding to PD-1 blockade were tracked using deep sequencing of TCR CDR3 regions.

CDR1 and CDR2 (MNHEY, SMNVEV) derive from the germline V gene (reference sequence). CDR3 length: 19 amino acids, cysteine to phenylalanine. The entry retains the CDR3 DNA only, 57 bases that are in frame from base 1. Trimming accounts for 1 base at V and 5 bases at J, while the number of junction bases matched to no gene is 14. Mismatch repair deficiency was established in every enrolled patient by polymerase chain reaction or immunohistochemistry. Three patients who responded to pembrolizumab therapy underwent TCR sequencing. Pembrolizumab PD-1 blockade was prospectively tested in advanced mismatch repair-deficient cancers, regardless of tissue of origin, in the phase II trial. Peripheral blood T cell samples were collected serially, before PD-1 blockade began and at several time points afterward. Blood sampling time points were reported as weeks after the first dose of pembrolizumab. Libraries were constructed by the immunoSEQ multiplex PCR assay. TCRdb retrieved this table from immuneACCESS and kept in-frame rearrangements only. Not all clones are present; in checked studies, unresolved V genes account for under half, and no reason is known for the remainder. Counted in this sample were approximately 110,000 clones; over 65% of them appeared once. The ten largest make up around 4.7% of the sample.

This clone appeared once. Its antigen is unknown. The input lacks base qualities; no much larger clone sits a single base away. Study-wide findings and limitations: Rapid expansion after pembrolizumab followed by contraction, generally before radiologic responses, was shown by tumor-resident clones, which were often undetectable in blood before treatment.

This clonotype was sampled from an adult with mismatch repair-deficient cancer. Recombination linked TRBV27 to TRBJ2-1, with 10 bases matching TRBD2. Sequencing used peripheral blood, obtained about 60 weeks after starting pembrolizumab. This receptor has the CDR3 CASSLFASGRQLSNNEQFF. In nucleotide form, the sequence is TGTGCCAGCAGTTTATTCGCTAGCGGGAGACAATTAAGTAACAATGAGCAGTTCTTC.